Listed here are 20 T cell receptor beta chains from one sample, sequenced in a study of blood T cell repertoires in COVID-19. Data came from immunoSEQ multiplex PCR; TCRdb stores just in-frame clones and leaves some out. The repertoire holds around 130,000 clones, with over 75% as singletons. The sample taken for sequencing was peripheral blood. These receptors came from a man aged 70-80 years with active COVID-19.

The chain has TRBV7-9 and TRBJ2-7, with D perhaps TRBD2 (5 bases). Trimming took off 7 bases at V and 4 bases at J, with 14 bases between the two ends. The CDR3 contains 13 residues. From germline, CDR1 is SEHNR and CDR2 FQNEAQ (reference sequence). The CDR3, as DNA: TGTGCCAGCACCCCACGCTCGGGGTACGAGCAGTACTTC. Encoded protein: CASTPRSGYEQYF.

CDR3 in amino acids: CASSWEGLVVETQYF. The DNA of the CDR3 is TGTGCCAGCAGCTGGGAGGGACTAGTGGTAGAGACCCAGTACTTC. The rearrangement links TRBV7-2 to TRBJ2-5, with TRBD2 matching 8 bases. The CDR3 has 15 residues. V was clipped by 4 bases and J by 4 bases; unmatched bases: 8. Germline CDR1 SGHTA, CDR2 FQGNSA. Looking up the rest from reference TRBV7-2 and TRBJ2-5 gives the full variable domain: GAGVSQSPSNKVTEKGKDVELRCDPISGHTALYWYRQSLGQGLEFLIYFQGNSAPDKSGLPSDRFSAERTGGSVSTLTIQRTQQEDSAVYLCASSWEGLVVETQYFGPGTRLLVL.

This clone was detected once. This chain uses TRBV7-2 with TRBJ1-2; 7 bases fit TRBD1. This CDR3 region has 13 residues. After removal of 5 bases from V and 2 bases from J, the junction contained 2 bases not matched to a gene. From germline, CDR1 is SGHTA and CDR2 FQGNSA. CDR3 amino acids: CASSPDRNYGYTF. In nucleotides, the CDR3 is TGTGCCAGCAGCCCGGACAGGAACTATGGCTACACCTTC.

The rearrangement joins TRBV24-1 to TRBJ2-2, with 7 bases that match TRBD1. This CDR3 contains 17 residues. V was clipped by 3 bases and J by 5 bases; unmatched bases: 11. Looked up from germline, CDR1 is KGHDR and CDR2 is SFDVKD. In nucleotides, the CDR3 is TGTGCCACCAGTGATCTCCGGACAGGTTTGGGGACCGGGGAGCTGTTTTTT. Translated: CATSDLRTGLGTGELFF.

The chain carries TRBV5-8 and TRBJ2-7; D perhaps matches TRBD1 (6 bases). Trimming stripped 0 bases from V and 5 bases from J, with 12 bases between. Germline V gene lookup returns CDR1 SGHTS and CDR2 YDEGEE. The CDR3 is made up of 14 amino acids. CDR3 region: CASSLEQGRDEQYF. The CDR3 DNA reads TGTGCCAGCAGCTTGGAACAGGGCCGAGACGAGCAGTACTTC.

CDR3 in DNA: TGTGCCAGCAGCTTACCCTTTCGAAGAGGCATTCAGTACTTC. Encoded protein: CASSLPFRRGIQYF. The chain couples TRBV11-2 to TRBJ2-4; D remains unclear. The CDR3 spans 14 residues. V was clipped by 2 bases and J by 9 bases, with 14 bases between them. Germline CDR1 is SGHAT and CDR2 is FQNNGV.

This clone appeared once. J is TRBJ2-7 and V is TRBV29-1; D perhaps matches TRBD1 (7 bases). Trimming removed 4 bases from V and 1 base from J, with 17 bases in between. CDR1 SQVTM and CDR2 ANQGSEA come from the germline V gene. The CDR3 extends over 15 amino acids. This CDR3 is CSVVGGQSNSYEQYF. The DNA of the CDR3 is TGCAGCGTTGTGGGGGGACAGTCGAATTCCTACGAGCAGTACTTC.

The CDR3 loop is CASSNGQGSSYEQYF. CDR3 nucleotides: TGTGCCAGCAGCAACGGACAGGGGAGCTCCTACGAGCAGTACTTC. V gene TRBV5-5 combines with J gene TRBJ2-7; 9 bases map to TRBD1. V shed 4 bases, J shed 0 bases, and the junction held 5 bases outside the gene matches. Germline V CDR1 and CDR2: SGHKS, YYEKEE (reference sequence). The CDR3 has 15 residues. Looking up the rest from reference TRBV5-5 and TRBJ2-7 gives the full variable domain: DAGVTQSPTHLIKTRGQQVTLRCSPISGHKSVSWYQQVLGQGPQFIFQYYEKEERGRGNFPDRFSARQFPNYSSELNVNALLLGDSALYLCASSNGQGSSYEQYFGPGTRLTVT.

DNA of the CDR3: TGTGCCAGCAGCTTTTACGGTTCGGAGGCAGATACGCAGTATTTT. As protein: CASSFYGSEADTQYF. The chain uses TRBV7-9 and TRBJ2-3; tentatively, D is TRBD2 (5 bases). The germline gives CDR1 SEHNR, CDR2 FQNEAQ (reference sequence). The V gene lost 3 bases and the J gene lost 4 bases, with 14 bases spanning the gap. The CDR3 loop spans 15 amino acids.

The gene calls are TRBV6-1 and TRBJ1-4, with 7 nucleotides matching TRBD1. The CDR3 is made up of 14 amino acids. Germline V CDR1 and CDR2: MNHNS, SASEGT. V shed 1 base and J 4 bases; nucleotides not matched to a gene: 0. The CDR3 DNA follows: TGTGCCAGCAGTGAAGGACAGGGTAATGAAAAACTGTTTTTT. This encodes CASSEGQGNEKLFF.

The rearrangement uses TRBV9 and TRBJ2-1, with D possibly TRBD2 on 5 matching bases. The length of the CDR3 is 15 residues. CDR1 and CDR2 (germline): SGDLS, YYNGEE. The ends were cut back, 3 bases at V and 10 bases at J, with 20 bases in the middle. The CDR3 nucleotides read TGTGCCAGCAGCGAGACACCCACGGGGAGAGGGGAGCAGTTCTTC. Translation: CASSETPTGRGEQFF.

J is TRBJ2-1 and V is TRBV12-2; TRBD1, the table's D call, was not compared with the DNA. TRBV12-2 is annotated as a pseudogene. CDR3 length: 13 amino acids. Here the CDR3 DNA reads TGTGCAAGTCCCCGAGGCAGGGATAGTGAGCAGTTCTTC. It codes for CASPRGRDSEQFF.

This chain joins TRBV7-3 and TRBJ2-1, with a weak D call TRBD2 (6 bases). Germline V lookup: CDR1 SGHTA, CDR2 FQGTGA. V was pared by 3 bases and J by 2 bases, with 11 bases between. The CDR3 has 15 amino acids. The CDR3 coding sequence is TGTGCCAGCAGCTTGGCTAGCGCCACCTACAATGAGCAGTTCTTC. Protein sequence: CASSLASATYNEQFF.

The chain joins TRBV28 to TRBJ2-7; D is ambiguous. This CDR3 has 14 residues. Germline V lookup: CDR1 MDHEN, CDR2 SYDVKM. The ends were cut back, 5 bases at V and 3 bases at J, with 14 bases in the middle. CDR3 sequence: CASSPPTSRYEQYF. CDR3 DNA sequence: TGTGCCAGCAGTCCCCCGACTTCACGCTACGAGCAGTACTTC.

V usage is TRBV6-5 and J usage is TRBJ1-1; 7 positions agree with TRBD1. Trimming cost V 6 bases and J 0 bases; bases outside gene matches: 4. In germline, CDR1 is MNHEY, CDR2 SVGAGI. The CDR3 runs to 14 residues. The CDR3 sequence: CASSRDSMNTEAFF. The CDR3 DNA follows: TGTGCCAGCAGCCGGGACAGTATGAACACTGAAGCTTTCTTT.

This clone was found once. The rearrangement links TRBV13 to TRBJ2-5; D call uncertain. Germline CDR1 PRHDT, CDR2 FYEKMQ (reference sequence). The CDR3 has 15 amino acids. Trimming pared 3 bases from V and 5 bases from J, leaving 16 bases between. The DNA of the CDR3 is TGTGCCAGCAGCTTTTCAGGATACTCCCGGGAGACCCAGTACTTC. Translated: CASSFSGYSRETQYF.

The CDR3 spells CASSPQGGTGVLIAEAFF. The CDR3 nucleotides are TGTGCCAGCAGCCCTCAGGGGGGGACAGGGGTTTTGATAGCTGAAGCTTTCTTT. The rearrangement uses TRBV7-9 and TRBJ1-1; TRBD1 aligns across 10 bases. Trimming took 5 bases from V and 6 from J; bases not matched to a gene: 18. Germline V gene data show CDR1 as SEHNR and CDR2 as FQNEAQ (reference sequence). This CDR3 has 18 residues.

This rearrangement joins TRBV18 to TRBJ2-4; D is possibly TRBD2 (7 bases). This CDR3 has 15 residues. Trimming took off 3 bases at V and 7 bases at J, with 16 bases between the two ends. Germline V lookup: CDR1 KGHSH, CDR2 LQKENI. The CDR3 bases are TGTGCCAGCTCACCTCCGGTAGGGGGGGGCAACATTCAGTACTTC. Residues: CASSPPVGGGNIQYF.

The chain has TRBV7-2 and TRBJ2-5; D gene uncertain. The CDR3 runs to 13 residues. Germline V gene sequence: CDR1 SGHTA, CDR2 FQGNSA. The V end lost 4 bases, the J end lost 5 bases, and 11 bases lay between the germline ends. DNA of the CDR3: TGTGCCAGCAGCTCGCCAGCCGGGGAGACCCAGTACTTC. The encoded protein is CASSSPAGETQYF.

The rearrangement joins TRBV7-9 to TRBJ2-3; TRBD2 might be the D (5 bases). The CDR3 loop spans 15 amino acids. V was cut by 6 bases and J by 2 bases, with 15 bases left in between. Per the germline V gene, CDR1 is SEHNR and CDR2 is FQNEAQ (reference sequence). CDR3 nucleotides: TGTGCCAGCAGTCGGGAAGCAGGAACCACAGATACGCAGTATTTT. Amino acid sequence: CASSREAGTTDTQYF.